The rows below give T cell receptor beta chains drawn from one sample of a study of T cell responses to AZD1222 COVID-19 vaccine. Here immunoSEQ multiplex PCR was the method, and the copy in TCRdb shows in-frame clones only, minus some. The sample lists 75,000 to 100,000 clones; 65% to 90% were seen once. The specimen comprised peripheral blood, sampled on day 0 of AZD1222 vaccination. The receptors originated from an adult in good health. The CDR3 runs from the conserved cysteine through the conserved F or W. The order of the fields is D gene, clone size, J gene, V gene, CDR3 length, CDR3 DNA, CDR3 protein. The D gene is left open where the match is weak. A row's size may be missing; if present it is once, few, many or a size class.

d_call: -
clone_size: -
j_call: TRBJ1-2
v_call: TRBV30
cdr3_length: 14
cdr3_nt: TGTGCCTGGACCCCCAGTCGGTCGGACTATGGCTACACCTTC
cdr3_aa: CAWTPSRSDYGYTF

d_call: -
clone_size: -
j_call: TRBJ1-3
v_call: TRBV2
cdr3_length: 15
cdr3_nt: TGTGCCAGCAGGGTAGACCTGATCTCTGGAAACACCATATATTTT
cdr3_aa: CASRVDLISGNTIYF

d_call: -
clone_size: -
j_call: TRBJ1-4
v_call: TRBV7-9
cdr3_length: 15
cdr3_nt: TGTGCCAGCAGCTTAGATGTGGGCCTTAATGAAAAACTGTTTTTT
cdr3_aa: CASSLDVGLNEKLFF

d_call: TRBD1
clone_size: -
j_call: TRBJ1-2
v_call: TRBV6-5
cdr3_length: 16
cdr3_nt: TGTGCCAGCAGTTACTCCCCGGGACAGGGATTGGGTGGCTACACCTTC
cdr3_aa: CASSYSPGQGLGGYTF

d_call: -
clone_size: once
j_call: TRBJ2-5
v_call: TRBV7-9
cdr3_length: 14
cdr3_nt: TGTGCCAGCAGCGGACGGGGGGCACAAGAGACCCAGTACTTC
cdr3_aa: CASSGRGAQETQYF

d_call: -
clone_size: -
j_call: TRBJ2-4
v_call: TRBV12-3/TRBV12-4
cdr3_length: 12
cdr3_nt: TGTGCCAGCAGGGGCAGGGTCAACATTCAGTACTTC
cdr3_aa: CASRGRVNIQYF

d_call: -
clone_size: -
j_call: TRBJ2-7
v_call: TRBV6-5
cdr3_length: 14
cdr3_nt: TGTGCCAGCAGTCACTCGTCGCGGATCTACGAGCAGTACTTC
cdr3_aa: CASSHSSRIYEQYF

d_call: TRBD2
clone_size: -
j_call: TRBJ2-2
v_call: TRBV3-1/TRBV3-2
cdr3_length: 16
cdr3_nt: TGTGCCAGCAGCCAGAGACTAGCGGGAGCTGACGGGGAGCTGTTTTTT
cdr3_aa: CASSQRLAGADGELFF

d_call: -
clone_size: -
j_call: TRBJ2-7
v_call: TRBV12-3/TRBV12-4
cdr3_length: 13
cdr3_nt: TGTGCCAGCAGTTTATTGCGTGACTACGAGCAGTACTTC
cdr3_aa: CASSLLRDYEQYF

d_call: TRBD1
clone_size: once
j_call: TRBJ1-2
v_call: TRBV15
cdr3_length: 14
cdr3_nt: TGTGCCACCAGCACAAGACGGACAGGAGATGGCTACACCTTC
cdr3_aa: CATSTRRTGDGYTF

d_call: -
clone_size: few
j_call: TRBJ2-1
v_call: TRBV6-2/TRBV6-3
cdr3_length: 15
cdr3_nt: TGTGCCAGCAGTTCCCGATCCCCCACCTGGAATGAGCAGTTCTTC
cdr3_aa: CASSSRSPTWNEQFF

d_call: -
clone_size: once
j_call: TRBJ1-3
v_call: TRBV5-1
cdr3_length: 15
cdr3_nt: TGCGCCAGCAGCTTGGGATCCCACTCTGGAAACACCATATATTTT
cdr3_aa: CASSLGSHSGNTIYF

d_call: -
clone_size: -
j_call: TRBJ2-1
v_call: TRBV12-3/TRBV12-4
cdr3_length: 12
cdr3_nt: TGTGCCAGCAGAGAACGTAGCGATGAGCAGTTCTTC
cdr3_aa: CASRERSDEQFF

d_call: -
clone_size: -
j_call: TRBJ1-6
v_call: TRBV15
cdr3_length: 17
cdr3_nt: TGTGCCACCGGTCGGGGGCCGAGGAGCTCCTATAATTCACCCCTCCACTTT
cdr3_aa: CATGRGPRSSYNSPLHF

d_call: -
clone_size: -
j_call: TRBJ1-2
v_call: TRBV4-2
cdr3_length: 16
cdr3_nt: TGTGCCAGCAGCCAAGACCCAGGGGACCAGTACTATGGCTACACCTTC
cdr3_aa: CASSQDPGDQYYGYTF

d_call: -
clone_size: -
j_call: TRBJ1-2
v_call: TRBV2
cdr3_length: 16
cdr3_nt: TGTGCCAGCAGTGAAGCTTGGCACTACCACTCCCTAGGCTACACCTTC
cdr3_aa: CASSEAWHYHSLGYTF

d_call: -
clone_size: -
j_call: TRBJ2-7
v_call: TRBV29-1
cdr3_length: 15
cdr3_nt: TGCAGCGCCAGAGGAGGGACAGCGTTATCCTACGAGCAGTACTTC
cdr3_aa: CSARGGTALSYEQYF

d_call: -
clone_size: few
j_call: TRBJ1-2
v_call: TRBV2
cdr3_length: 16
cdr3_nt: TGTGCCAGCAGTCCAACTGTGGACAACGAGAACTATGGCTACACCTTC
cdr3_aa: CASSPTVDNENYGYTF

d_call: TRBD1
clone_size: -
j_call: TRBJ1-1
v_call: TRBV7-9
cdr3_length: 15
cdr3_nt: TGTGCCAGCAGCCCAAGGACAGGGGAGAACACTGAAGCTTTCTTT
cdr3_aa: CASSPRTGENTEAFF

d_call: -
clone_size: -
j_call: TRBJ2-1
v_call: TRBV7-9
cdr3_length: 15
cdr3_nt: TGTGCCAGCAGCTTAGGTGGACCCCGTGCAATGGAGCAGTTCTTC
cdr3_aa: CASSLGGPRAMEQFF

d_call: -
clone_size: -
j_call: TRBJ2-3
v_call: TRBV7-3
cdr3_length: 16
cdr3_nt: TGTGCCAGCAGCCACCAAGCGGGCCATAGCACAGATACGCAGTATTTT
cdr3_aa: CASSHQAGHSTDTQYF

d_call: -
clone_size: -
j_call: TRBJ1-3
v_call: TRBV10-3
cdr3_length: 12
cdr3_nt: TGTGCCATCAGCGACCAAGGAAACACCATATATTTT
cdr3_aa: CAISDQGNTIYF

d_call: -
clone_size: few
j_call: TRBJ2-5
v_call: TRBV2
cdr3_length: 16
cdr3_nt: TGTGCCAGCAGTGCCTCCTACAGGGGGGGGGAAGAGACCCAGTACTTC
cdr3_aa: CASSASYRGGEETQYF

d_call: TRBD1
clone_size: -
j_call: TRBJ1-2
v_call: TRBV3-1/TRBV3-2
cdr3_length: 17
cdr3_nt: TGTGCCAGCAGCCCGAAACCGGGACAGGGGGCCGACTATGGCTACACCTTC
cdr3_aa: CASSPKPGQGADYGYTF

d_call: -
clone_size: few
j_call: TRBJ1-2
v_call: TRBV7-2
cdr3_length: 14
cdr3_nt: TGTGCCAGCAGCCCGGGACGCCCAGACAAGGGCTACACCTTC
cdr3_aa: CASSPGRPDKGYTF

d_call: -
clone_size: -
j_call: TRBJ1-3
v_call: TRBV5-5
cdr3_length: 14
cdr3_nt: TGTGCCAGCAGCTTGGATTGGCAGTATGGCACCATATATTTT
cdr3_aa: CASSLDWQYGTIYF

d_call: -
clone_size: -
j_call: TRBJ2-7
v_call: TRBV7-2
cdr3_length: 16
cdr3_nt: TGTGCCAGCAGCTTAGTGGCAGGGGACCCAATCTACGAGCAGTACTTC
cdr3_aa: CASSLVAGDPIYEQYF

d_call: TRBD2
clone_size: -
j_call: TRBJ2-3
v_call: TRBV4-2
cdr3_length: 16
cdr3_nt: TGTGCCAGCAGCCAGGTAGCGGGGGGGATTGGAGATACGCAGTATTTT
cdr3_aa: CASSQVAGGIGDTQYF

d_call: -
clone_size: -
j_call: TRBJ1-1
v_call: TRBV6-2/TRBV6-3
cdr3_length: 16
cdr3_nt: TGTGCCAGCAGTTTCGAGTCGACGGGAACGTTTACTGAAGCTTTCTTT
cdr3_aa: CASSFESTGTFTEAFF

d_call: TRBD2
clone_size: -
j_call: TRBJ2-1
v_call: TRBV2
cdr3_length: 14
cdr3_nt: TGTGCCAGCAGATCTAGCGGGGCAAACAATGAGCAGTTCTTC
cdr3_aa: CASRSSGANNEQFF

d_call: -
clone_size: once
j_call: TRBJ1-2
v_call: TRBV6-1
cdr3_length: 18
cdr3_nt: TGTGCCAGCAGTGAAGCAAGGTGGGGGACCTTATTTAACTATGGCTACACCTTC
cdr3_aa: CASSEARWGTLFNYGYTF

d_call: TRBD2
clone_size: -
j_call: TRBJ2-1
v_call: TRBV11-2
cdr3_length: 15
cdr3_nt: TGTGCCAGCAGCCCCGGAGCGGGAGGAGGCAATGAGCAGTTCTTC
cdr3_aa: CASSPGAGGGNEQFF

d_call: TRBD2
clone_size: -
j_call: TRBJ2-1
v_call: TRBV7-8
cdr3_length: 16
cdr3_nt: TGTGCCAGCAGCCCATCTAGGCTAGCGGGAAACAATGAGCAGTTCTTC
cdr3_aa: CASSPSRLAGNNEQFF

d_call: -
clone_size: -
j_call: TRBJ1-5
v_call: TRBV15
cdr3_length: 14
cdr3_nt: TGTGCCACCAGCGATGGGGGTCTTTATCAGCCCCAGCATTTT
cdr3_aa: CATSDGGLYQPQHF

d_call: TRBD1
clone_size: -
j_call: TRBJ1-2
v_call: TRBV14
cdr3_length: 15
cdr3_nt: TGTGCCAGCAGCCGTTGGACAGGGGTCGGCTATGGCTACACCTTC
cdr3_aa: CASSRWTGVGYGYTF

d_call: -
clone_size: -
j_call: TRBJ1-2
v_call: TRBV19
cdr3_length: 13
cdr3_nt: TGTGCCAGTAGTATAGGTATCGGGAGAAGCTACACCTTC
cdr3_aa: CASSIGIGRSYTF

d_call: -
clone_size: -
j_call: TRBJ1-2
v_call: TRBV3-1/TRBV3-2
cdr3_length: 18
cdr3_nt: TGTGCCAGCAGCCAAGATTGGAGGGCTCAGGTAGCTAACTATGGCTACACCTTC
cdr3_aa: CASSQDWRAQVANYGYTF

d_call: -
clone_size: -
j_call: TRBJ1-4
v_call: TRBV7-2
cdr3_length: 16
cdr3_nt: TGTGCCAGCAGGTCGGGAACATCACCAACTAATGAAAAACTGTTTTTT
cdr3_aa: CASRSGTSPTNEKLFF

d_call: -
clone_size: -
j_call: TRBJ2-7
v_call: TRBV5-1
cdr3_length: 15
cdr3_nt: TGCGCCAGCAGCTTGACGGCATCCAAGCAAGACGGGCAGTACTTC
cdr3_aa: CASSLTASKQDGQYF

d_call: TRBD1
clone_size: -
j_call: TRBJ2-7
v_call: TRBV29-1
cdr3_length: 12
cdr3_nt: TGCAGCGTCCGGGACAGTCCCTACGAGCAGTACTTC
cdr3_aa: CSVRDSPYEQYF

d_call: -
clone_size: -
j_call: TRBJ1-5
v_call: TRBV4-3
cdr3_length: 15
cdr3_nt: TGCGCCAGCAGCCAAGATGGTTCCGGGAATCAGCCCCAGCATTTT
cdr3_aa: CASSQDGSGNQPQHF

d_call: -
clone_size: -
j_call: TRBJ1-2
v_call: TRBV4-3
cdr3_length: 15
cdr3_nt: TGCGCCAGCAGCCAAGACAGACAGGTTGCCGCTGGCTACACCTTC
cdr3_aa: CASSQDRQVAAGYTF

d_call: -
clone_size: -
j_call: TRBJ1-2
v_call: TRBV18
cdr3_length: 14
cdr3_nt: TGTGCCAGCTCACCACTTTCGGTTTTGGAGGGCTACACCTTC
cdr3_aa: CASSPLSVLEGYTF

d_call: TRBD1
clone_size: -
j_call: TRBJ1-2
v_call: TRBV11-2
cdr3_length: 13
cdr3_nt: TGTGCCAGCAGCCCACAGGGGAACTATGGCTACACCTTC
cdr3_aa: CASSPQGNYGYTF

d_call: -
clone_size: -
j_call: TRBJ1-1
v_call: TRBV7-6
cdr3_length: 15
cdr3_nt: TGTGCCAGCAGCTTAGTTTACGGCTCAAACACTGAAGCTTTCTTT
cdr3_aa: CASSLVYGSNTEAFF

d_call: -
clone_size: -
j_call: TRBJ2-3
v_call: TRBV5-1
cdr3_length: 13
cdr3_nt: TGCGCCAGCAGCTTTAGTGGGTCAGATACGCAGTATTTT
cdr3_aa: CASSFSGSDTQYF

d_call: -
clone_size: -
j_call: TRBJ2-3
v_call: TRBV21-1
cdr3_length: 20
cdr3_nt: TGTGCCAGCAGCGCCCGTCCCGGGACTAGCGGGAGGCAAAGCACAGATACGCAGTATTTT
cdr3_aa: CASSARPGTSGRQSTDTQYF

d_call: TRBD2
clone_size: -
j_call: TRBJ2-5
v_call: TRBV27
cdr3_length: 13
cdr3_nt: TGTGCCAGCAGGTGGGGGGGGGAAGAGACCCAGTACTTC
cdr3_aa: CASRWGGEETQYF

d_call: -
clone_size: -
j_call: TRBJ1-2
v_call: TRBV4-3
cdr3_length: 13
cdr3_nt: TGCGCCAGCAGCCCCACAGGGAACTATGGCTACACCTTC
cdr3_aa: CASSPTGNYGYTF

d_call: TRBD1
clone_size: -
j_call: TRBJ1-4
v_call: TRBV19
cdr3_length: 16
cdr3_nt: TGTGCCAGTAGTTCCCCAGGGGGCGCAACTAATGAAAAACTGTTTTTT
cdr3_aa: CASSSPGGATNEKLFF

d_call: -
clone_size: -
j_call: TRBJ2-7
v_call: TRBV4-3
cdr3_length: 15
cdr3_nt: TGCGCCAGCAGCCAAGATCGCGCAAGCTCCTACGAGCAGTACTTC
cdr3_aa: CASSQDRASSYEQYF

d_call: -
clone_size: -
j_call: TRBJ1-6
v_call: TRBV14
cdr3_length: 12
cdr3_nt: TGTGCCAGCAGCCAGGTTAATTCACCCCTCCACTTT
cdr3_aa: CASSQVNSPLHF

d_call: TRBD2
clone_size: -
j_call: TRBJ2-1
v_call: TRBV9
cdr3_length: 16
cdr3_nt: TGTGCCAGCAGCGGGACTAGCGGGAGCTCCTACAATGAGCAGTTCTTC
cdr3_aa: CASSGTSGSSYNEQFF